This TCR beta chain comes out of a study of T cells expressing NK-cell markers. Study-wide points: Questions lingered over whether expanded NKG2C+ T cell clones were HCMV-specific.

CDR3 length: 16 amino acids. With regard to this clonotype: What it recognizes is unknown.

One entry per CDR3 protein, without DNA, is what TCRdb gives after re-calling the 5' RACE reads. This sample's clone table lists roughly 390,000 distinct CDR3 sequences. The chain recombines TRBV12-3 or TRBV12-4 with TRBJ2-7; the TRBD2 assignment by TCRdb is unverifiable without DNA. Material: blood T cells: a sorted CD56 or NKG2C T cell subset, CD4+ or CD8+ T cells, or bulk PBMC T cells (not recorded which). This clonotype was sampled from a woman in her fifties or sixties in good health. The CDR3 sequence is CASSPGTLLSSYEQYF.